The source of this T cell receptor (beta chain) is a study of cytomegalovirus exposure and HLA in healthy donors. Trimming shortened V by 5 bases and J by 8 bases, and 19 bases separated the two germline ends. The CDR3 runs 15 residues. Per germline, CDR1 SGHTA and CDR2 FQGNSA. In nominal health when sampled, donors likely had unrecorded immune exposures nonetheless. Primers: 60 Vbeta forward and 13 Jbeta reverse. Study processing details: Later, an analysis found around 77 million unique TCR beta chains, and 9.5 million to 11 million of these were shared. The data were produced by immunoSEQ multiplex PCR, yet TCRdb's version contains in-frame clones alone and is incomplete. For V, J and clone size, that table is used; D and trimming come from the DNA. The sample has approximately 200,000 clones; 70% to 75% are singletons. Study observations and caveats: Altogether, 160 or so TCR beta chains were recorded as cytomegalovirus-associated.

This clone turned up a few times. Its specificity is not known. The sequenced sample consisted of PBMCs. The TCR was taken from a man under 40 in good health and CMV-seropositive. The chain combines TRBV7-2 with TRBJ2-1, with a possible D match to TRBD1 (5 bases). The CDR3 bases are TGTGCCAGCAGCAACAGGCCGCCTACAATCGATGAGCAGTTCTTC. Amino acids: CASSNRPPTIDEQFF. Based on the CDR3 plus reference TRBV7-2 and TRBJ2-1, the full variable domain is GAGVSQSPSNKVTEKGKDVELRCDPISGHTALYWYRQSLGQGLEFLIYFQGNSAPDKSGLPSDRFSAERTGGSVSTLTIQRTQQEDSAVYLCASSNRPPTIDEQFFGPGTRLTVL.